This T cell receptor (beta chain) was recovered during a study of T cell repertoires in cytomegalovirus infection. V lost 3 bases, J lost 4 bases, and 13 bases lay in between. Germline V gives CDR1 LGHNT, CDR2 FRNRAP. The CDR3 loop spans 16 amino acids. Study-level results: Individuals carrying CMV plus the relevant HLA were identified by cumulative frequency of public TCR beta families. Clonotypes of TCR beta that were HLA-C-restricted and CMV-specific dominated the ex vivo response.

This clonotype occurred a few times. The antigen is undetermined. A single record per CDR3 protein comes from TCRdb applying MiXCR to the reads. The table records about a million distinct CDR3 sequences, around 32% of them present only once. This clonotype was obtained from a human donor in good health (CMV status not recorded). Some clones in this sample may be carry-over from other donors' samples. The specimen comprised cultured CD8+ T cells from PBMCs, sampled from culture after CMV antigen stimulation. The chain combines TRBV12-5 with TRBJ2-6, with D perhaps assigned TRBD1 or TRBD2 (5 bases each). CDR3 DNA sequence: TGTGCTAGTGGTTTTAATGGGGGAGCCGGGGCCAACGTCCTGACTTTC. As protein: CASGFNGGAGANVLTF.